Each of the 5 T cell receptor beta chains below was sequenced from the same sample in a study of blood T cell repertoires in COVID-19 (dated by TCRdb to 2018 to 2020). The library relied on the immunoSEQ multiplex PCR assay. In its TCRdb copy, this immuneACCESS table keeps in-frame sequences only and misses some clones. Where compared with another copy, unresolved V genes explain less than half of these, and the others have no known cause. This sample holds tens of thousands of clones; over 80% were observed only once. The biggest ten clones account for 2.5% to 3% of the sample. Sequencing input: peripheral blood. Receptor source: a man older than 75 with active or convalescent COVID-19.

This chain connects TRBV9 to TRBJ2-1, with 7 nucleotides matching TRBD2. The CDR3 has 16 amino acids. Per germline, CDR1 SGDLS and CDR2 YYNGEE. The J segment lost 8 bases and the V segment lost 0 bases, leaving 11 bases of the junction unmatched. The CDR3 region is CASSVDPAGSTDEQFF. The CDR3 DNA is TGTGCCAGCAGCGTAGACCCAGCGGGATCTACAGATGAGCAGTTCTTC. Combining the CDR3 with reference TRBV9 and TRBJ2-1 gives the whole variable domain DSGVTQTPKHLITATGQRVTLRCSPRSGDLSVYWYQQSLDQGLQFLIQYYNGEERAKGNILERFSAQQFPDLHSELNLSSLELGDSALYFCASSVDPAGSTDEQFFGPGTRLTVL.

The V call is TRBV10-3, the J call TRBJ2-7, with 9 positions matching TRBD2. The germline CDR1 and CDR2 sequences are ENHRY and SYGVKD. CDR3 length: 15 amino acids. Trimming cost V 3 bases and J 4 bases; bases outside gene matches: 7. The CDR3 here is CAISDSAGGRYEQYF. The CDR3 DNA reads TGTGCCATCAGTGATTCGGCGGGGGGGCGGTACGAGCAGTACTTC.

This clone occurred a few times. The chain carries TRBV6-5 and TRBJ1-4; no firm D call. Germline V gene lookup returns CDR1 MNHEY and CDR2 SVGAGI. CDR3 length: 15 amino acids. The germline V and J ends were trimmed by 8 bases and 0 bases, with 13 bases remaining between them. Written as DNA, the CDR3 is TGTGCCAGCGTCGGCGGTCCTGCAACTAATGAAAAACTGTTTTTT. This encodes CASVGGPATNEKLFF.

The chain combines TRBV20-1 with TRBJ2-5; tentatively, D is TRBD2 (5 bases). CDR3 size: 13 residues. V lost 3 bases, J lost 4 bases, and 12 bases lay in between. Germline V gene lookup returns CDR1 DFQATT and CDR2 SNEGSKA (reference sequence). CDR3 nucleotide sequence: TGCAGTGCTAGTCCGGGGATGGGAGAGACCCAGTACTTC. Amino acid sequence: CSASPGMGETQYF.

CDR3 amino acids: CASSLNGGAADTQYF. CDR3 coding DNA: TGTGCCAGCAGTCTAAACGGGGGGGCCGCAGATACGCAGTATTTT. This rearrangement joins TRBV27 to TRBJ2-3; TRBD2 aligns across 8 bases. The junction had 8 bases not matched to a gene; V was cut back by 5 bases and J by 4 bases. Germline V lookup: CDR1 MNHEY, CDR2 SMNVEV (reference sequence). The CDR3 is 15 amino acids.